The TCR beta chain under discussion was sequenced for a study of human T cells and chemical hapten exposure. The CDR3 length is 16 residues. Germline V gives CDR1 SEHNR, CDR2 FQNEAQ (reference sequence). V was pared by 4 bases and J by 3 bases, with 8 bases of the junction left unmatched. Individual cDNA molecules received unique molecular identifiers in the library. In the authors' workflow: Counts of TCRs in each sample centred on a median of 95,638 and extended from approximately 21,000 to 630,000. A single record per CDR3 protein comes from TCRdb applying MiXCR to the 5' RACE reads. The authors' filters were not applied to this entry. This sample has under 150,000 distinct CDR3 sequences, with around a fifth found just once. Whole-study results and caveats: Sensitizing to DPC left TCRs with a frequency above 1 in 1000 unaltered.

The starting material, unfractionated whole blood, was used for total RNA extraction. A few counts support this clonotype. The antigen remains unidentified. This chain connects TRBV7-9 to TRBJ1-4, with 7 bases aligning to TRBD1. This receptor was obtained from a human donor in good health. CDR3 region: CASSSLPGQSNEKLFF. The CDR3 DNA reads as TGTGCCAGCAGCTCACTTCCGGGACAGTCTAATGAAAAACTGTTTTTT.